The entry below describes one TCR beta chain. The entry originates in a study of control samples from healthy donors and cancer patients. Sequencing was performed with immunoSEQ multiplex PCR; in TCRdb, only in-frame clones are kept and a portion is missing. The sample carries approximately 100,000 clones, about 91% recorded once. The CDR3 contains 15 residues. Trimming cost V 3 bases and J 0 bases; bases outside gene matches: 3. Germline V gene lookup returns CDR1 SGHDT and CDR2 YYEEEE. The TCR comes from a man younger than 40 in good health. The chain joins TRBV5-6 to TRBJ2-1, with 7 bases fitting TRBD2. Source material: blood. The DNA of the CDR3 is TGTGCCAGCAGCTCTAGCGGAAGCTCCTACAATGAGCAGTTCTTC. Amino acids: CASSSSGSSYNEQFF.